The 22 T cell receptor beta chains below come from one sample, sequenced in a study of control samples from healthy donors and cancer patients. The method was immunoSEQ multiplex PCR; TCRdb's version includes in-frame clones alone and lacks a portion of them. The repertoire has about 160,000 clones, 96% of them found once; the top ten carry just over 1%. The source material was blood. The receptors originated from a woman under 40 in good health.

The V gene is TRBV7-9, the J gene TRBJ2-1; perhaps TRBD2 as D (6 bases). The CDR3 length is 13 residues. Germline V lookup: CDR1 SEHNR, CDR2 FQNEAQ (reference sequence). The V end lost 3 bases, the J end lost 8 bases, and 11 bases lay between the germline ends. The DNA of the CDR3 is TGTGCCAGCAGCTTGTTAGGAGGGTATGAGCAGTTCTTC. Its protein is CASSLLGGYEQFF. Based on the CDR3 plus reference TRBV7-9 and TRBJ2-1, the full variable domain is DTGVSQNPRHKITKRGQNVTFRCDPISEHNRLYWYRQTLGQGPEFLTYFQNEAQLEKSRLLSDRFSAERPKGSFSTLEIQRTEQGDSAMYLCASSLLGGYEQFFGPGTRLTVL.

The chain recombines TRBV7-9 with TRBJ2-1, with 8 positions matching TRBD2. The CDR3 is made up of 14 amino acids. Germline V CDR1 and CDR2: SEHNR, FQNEAQ (reference sequence). V lost 5 bases to trimming and J lost 7 bases; unmatched junction nucleotides: 7. CDR3 in DNA: TGTGCCAGCAGCATCGGACTAGCTAGAAATGAGCAGTTCTTC. Its protein is CASSIGLARNEQFF.

With respect to this clone: The junction departs from the called germline gene at one end, perhaps through a read error. The genes are TRBV13 and TRBJ2-7, with TRBD1 identical over 8 bases. The CDR3 is 13 residues long. Per the germline V gene, CDR1 is PRHDT and CDR2 is FYEKMQ (reference sequence). The CDR3 spells CASSIGQGYEQYF. DNA for the CDR3: TGTGCCAGCAGCATAGGACAGGGATACGAGCAGTACTTC. The whole variable domain, filled in from reference TRBV13 and TRBJ2-7, reads AAGVIQSPRHLIKEKRETATLKCYPIPRHDTVYWYQQGPGQDPQFLISFYEKMQSDKGSIPDRFSAQQFSDYHSELNMSSLELGDSALYFCASSIGQGYEQYFGPGTRLTVT.

This chain connects TRBV4-1 to TRBJ2-5; 7 bases agree with TRBD1. The length of the CDR3 is 15 residues. V lost 0 bases, J lost 4 bases, and 5 bases stayed unmatched. Germline values: CDR1 MGHRA, CDR2 YSYEKL. CDR3 region: CASSQDKGGVETQYF. DNA of the CDR3: TGCGCCAGCAGCCAAGATAAAGGGGGCGTAGAGACCCAGTACTTC.

In this sample, this clone turned up once. The V call is TRBV27, the J call TRBJ2-3; the D is unclear. The CDR3 runs to 13 residues. The germline V gene has CDR1 MNHEY and CDR2 SMNVEV (reference sequence). V lost 0 bases, J lost 4 bases, and 5 bases lay in between. The CDR3 region is CASSLSTADTQYF. As DNA, the CDR3 is TGTGCCAGCAGTTTATCGACGGCAGATACGCAGTATTTT.

The V call is TRBV27, the J call TRBJ2-1; D might be TRBD2 (5 bases). This CDR3 is 15 amino acids long. In germline, CDR1 is MNHEY, CDR2 SMNVEV (reference sequence). With 0 bases removed from V and 7 bases from J, the gap between germline ends came to 13 bases. DNA for the CDR3: TGTGCCAGCAGTTTATCTCTAGCCTATAGGAATGAGCAGTTCTTC. Translating gives CASSLSLAYRNEQFF.

The gene calls are TRBV10-1 and TRBJ2-2; unclear D gene. The germline V gene encodes CDR1 WNHNN and CDR2 SYGVQD (reference sequence). This CDR3 contains 13 residues. V shed 2 bases and J shed 3 bases, with 4 bases lying between them. CDR3 in DNA: TGCGCCAGCAGTGAGGTTGACACCGGGGAGCTGTTTTTT. It specifies CASSEVDTGELFF.

J is TRBJ2-2 and V is TRBV18; D gene unclear. The germline V and J ends were trimmed by 4 bases and 3 bases, with 21 bases remaining between them. Germline loops: CDR1 KGHSH, CDR2 LQKENI. CDR3 length: 18 residues. The DNA for the CDR3 is TGTGCCAGCTCACGGACCTCTTGTTGTATAAGATACACCGGGGAGCTGTTTTTT. Its translation is CASSRTSCCIRYTGELFF.

A remark on this clone: At one boundary the junction diverges from the germline segment, which might be a read error. The chain carries TRBV18 and TRBJ1-2, with 7 bases lining up with TRBD1. CDR1 and CDR2 from the germline V gene are KGHSH and LQKENI. The CDR3 contains 13 residues. CDR3 in amino acids: CTSSLDRSYGYTF. The CDR3 DNA reads as TGTACCAGCTCACTGGACAGGAGCTATGGCTACACCTTC.

The chain combines TRBV24-1 with TRBJ1-5; 8 nucleotides agree with TRBD1. Germline V CDR1 and CDR2: KGHDR, SFDVKD. This CDR3 comprises 14 residues. J was trimmed by 7 bases and V by 4 bases; bases with no gene match: 5. For the CDR3, the DNA is TGTGCCACCAGTGAGACAGGGGCTGGGCAGCCCCAGCATTTT. Translated: CATSETGAGQPQHF.

The chain employs TRBV15 and TRBJ2-5, with 14 bases identical to TRBD2. V shed 5 bases, J shed 5 bases, and the junction held 10 bases outside the gene matches. CDR1 is LNHNV, CDR2 YYDKDF, per germline (reference sequence). The CDR3 sequence is 17 residues long. CDR3 in DNA: TGTGCCACCAGCTCTCGACTAGCGGGAGGGTTGCGGGAGACCCAGTACTTC. It translates to CATSSRLAGGLRETQYF.

The V and J genes are TRBV2 and TRBJ1-5; D remains ambiguous. CDR1 is SNHLY and CDR2 is FYNNEI in the germline V gene. CDR3 length equals 15 residues. V was cut by 3 bases and J by 0 bases, with 9 bases left in between. In nucleotides, the CDR3 is TGTGCCAGCAGTGACCGGCAGGTTAGCAATCAGCCCCAGCATTTT. Residues: CASSDRQVSNQPQHF.

V usage is TRBV20-1 and J usage is TRBJ1-4; TRBD1 aligns across 7 bases. Germline values: CDR1 DFQATT, CDR2 SNEGSKA (reference sequence). This CDR3 has 13 residues. The junction had 3 bases not matched to a gene; V was cut back by 3 bases and J by 5 bases. This chain's CDR3 is CSASGTVNEKLFF. The DNA of the CDR3 is TGCAGTGCTAGTGGGACAGTCAATGAAAAACTGTTTTTT.

The chain recombines TRBV6-2 or TRBV6-3 with TRBJ2-3; 10 bases are shared with TRBD1. The CDR3 is 14 residues long. Germline trimming cut 5 bases from V and 4 bases from J; bases unmatched to any gene: 3. Germline assignment: CDR1 MNHEY and CDR2 SVGEGT. The CDR3 nucleotides are TGTGCCAGCAGTCCAGGGACAGGGGCAGATACGCAGTATTTT. Amino acid sequence: CASSPGTGADTQYF.

The CDR3 sequence is CASSFRSGLYNEQFF. The CDR3 DNA reads TGTGCCAGCAGCTTCCGGTCAGGGCTGTACAATGAGCAGTTCTTC. The chain carries TRBV11-3 and TRBJ2-1, with D tentatively TRBD1 (5 bases). From germline, CDR1 is SGHNT and CDR2 YENEEA. This CDR3 is built from 15 residues. Trimming shortened V by 3 bases and J by 4 bases, and 13 bases separated the two germline ends.

This rearrangement joins TRBV24-1 to TRBJ2-6, with D unresolved. V lost 1 base and J 0 bases, leaving 6 bases between the germline ends. CDR1 and CDR2 from the germline V gene are KGHDR and SFDVKD. There are 16 residues in the CDR3. CDR3 nucleotides: TGTGCCACCAGTGATTTTGCGGACTCTGGGGCCAACGTCCTGACTTTC. Amino acids: CATSDFADSGANVLTF.

The chain uses TRBV15 and TRBJ1-5; possibly TRBD1 for D (5 bases). Germline V gene data show CDR1 as LNHNV and CDR2 as YYDKDF (reference sequence). Deletions cut 3 bases from V and 1 base from J, with 7 bases between. CDR3 length equals 14 residues. The CDR3 reads CATSRGRSNQPQHF. The DNA of the CDR3 is TGTGCCACCAGCAGGGGACGGAGCAATCAGCCCCAGCATTTT.

The chain employs TRBV23-1 and TRBJ2-3; D gene unclear. TRBV23-1 is an ORF, with its function uncertain. V was pared by 10 bases and J by 2 bases, with 19 bases between. The CDR3 runs 15 residues. CDR3 DNA sequence: TGCGCCAAAACCTTGGGCAGTCCCTTCACAGATACGCAGTATTTT. Protein: CAKTLGSPFTDTQYF.

The chain has TRBV9 and TRBJ1-4; 7 bases are shared with TRBD1. The V segment lost 4 bases and the J segment 0 bases; nucleotides outside the gene matches: 6. Germline CDR1 reads SGDLS; CDR2 reads YYNGEE. The CDR3 sequence is 16 residues long. CDR3 DNA sequence: TGTGCCAGCAGCCCTCGACAGGGAGCAACTAATGAAAAACTGTTTTTT. This codes for CASSPRQGATNEKLFF.

The chain links TRBV20-1 to TRBJ2-5; the D gene could be TRBD1 or TRBD2 (5 bases each). This CDR3 is 14 amino acids long. V lost 3 bases and J lost 5, with 16 bases in between. Germline V gives CDR1 DFQATT, CDR2 SNEGSKA (reference sequence). The CDR3 DNA reads as TGCAGTGCTAGTCCCTGGTCGGGGCTGGAGACCCAGTACTTC. Its protein is CSASPWSGLETQYF.

This chain uses TRBV18 with TRBJ1-2, with 9 bases identical to TRBD1. Per germline, CDR1 KGHSH and CDR2 LQKENI. With 8 bases clipped from V and 6 bases from J, the junction kept 7 bases outside the gene matches. This CDR3 spans 13 amino acids. CDR3 amino acids: CASQPGQGDGYTF. The CDR3 nucleotides are TGTGCCAGCCAACCGGGACAGGGAGATGGCTACACCTTC.

The V gene is TRBV9, the J gene TRBJ2-3; 10 bases agree with TRBD2. The CDR3 runs 16 residues. The germline gives CDR1 SGDLS, CDR2 YYNGEE. J lost 3 bases, V lost 4 bases, and 8 bases had no gene match. The CDR3: CASSLASGSRTDTQYF. CDR3 nucleotides: TGTGCCAGCAGCCTTGCTAGCGGGAGTAGGACAGATACGCAGTATTTT.